These T cell receptor beta chains were read from a single sample in a study of T cell responses to AZD1222 COVID-19 vaccine. Here immunoSEQ multiplex PCR was the method, and the copy in TCRdb shows in-frame clones only, minus some. This table has 110,000 or so clones, around 90% appearing once. The sample consisted of peripheral blood, taken on day 0 of MenACWY control vaccination. Source of these receptors: an adult in good health. Both conserved end residues are part of each CDR3. D genes are given only for firm matches. A row's size may be missing; if present it is once, few, many or a size class.

v_call: TRBV4-1; j_call: TRBJ1-1; cdr3_length: 13; d_call: -; clone_size: few; cdr3_nt: TGCGCCAGCAGCCAAGATCACTACACTGAAGCTTTCTTT; cdr3_aa: CASSQDHYTEAFF
v_call: TRBV10-3; j_call: TRBJ2-1; cdr3_length: 14; d_call: -; clone_size: -; cdr3_nt: TGTGCCATCAGTGATAATCTTGAGGCAGGCGAGCAGTTCTTC; cdr3_aa: CAISDNLEAGEQFF
v_call: TRBV4-1; j_call: TRBJ2-7; cdr3_length: 15; d_call: -; clone_size: -; cdr3_nt: TGCGCCAGCAGCCAAGATGGGGGGAACTCCTGGGGTCGGTACTTC; cdr3_aa: CASSQDGGNSWGRYF
v_call: TRBV6-2/TRBV6-3; j_call: TRBJ1-5; cdr3_length: 16; d_call: -; clone_size: -; cdr3_nt: TGTGCCAGCAGTTACGGAAGGGGGTCGAGCAATCAGCCCCAGCATTTT; cdr3_aa: CASSYGRGSSNQPQHF
v_call: TRBV11-2; j_call: TRBJ2-5; cdr3_length: 13; d_call: -; clone_size: -; cdr3_nt: TGTGCCAGCAGCGCCCGGCCCCTGGAGACCCAGTACTTC; cdr3_aa: CASSARPLETQYF
v_call: TRBV9; j_call: TRBJ2-1; cdr3_length: 14; d_call: -; clone_size: -; cdr3_nt: TGTGCCAGCAGCTCCAGACCCCTCCTCAATGAGCAGTTCTTC; cdr3_aa: CASSSRPLLNEQFF
v_call: TRBV5-1; j_call: TRBJ2-7; cdr3_length: 15; d_call: -; clone_size: -; cdr3_nt: TGCGCCAGCAGAATGGAGGGACACGGCTCCTACGAGCAGTACTTC; cdr3_aa: CASRMEGHGSYEQYF
v_call: TRBV29-1; j_call: TRBJ2-3; cdr3_length: 12; d_call: -; clone_size: -; cdr3_nt: TGCAGCGTTGACGGTTCCACAGATACGCAGTATTTT; cdr3_aa: CSVDGSTDTQYF
v_call: TRBV7-8; j_call: TRBJ2-7; cdr3_length: 13; d_call: TRBD2; clone_size: -; cdr3_nt: TGTGCCAGCAGCTTTGGCGGGGGCTACGAGCAGTACTTC; cdr3_aa: CASSFGGGYEQYF
v_call: TRBV28; j_call: TRBJ2-7; cdr3_length: 14; d_call: -; clone_size: -; cdr3_nt: TGTGCCAGCAGAGGTGCAGGCCGCTCCTACGAGCAGTACTTC; cdr3_aa: CASRGAGRSYEQYF
v_call: TRBV7-6; j_call: TRBJ2-3; cdr3_length: 16; d_call: TRBD2; clone_size: -; cdr3_nt: TGTGCCAGCAGCTTATTAGCGGGGAATAATGCAGATACGCAGTATTTT; cdr3_aa: CASSLLAGNNADTQYF
v_call: TRBV6-2/TRBV6-3; j_call: TRBJ2-1; cdr3_length: 18; d_call: TRBD2; clone_size: once; cdr3_nt: TGTGCCAGCAGTCCAGGGACTAGCGGGGGGCCCCACTACAATGAGCAGTTCTTC; cdr3_aa: CASSPGTSGGPHYNEQFF
v_call: TRBV28; j_call: TRBJ2-3; cdr3_length: 17; d_call: -; clone_size: -; cdr3_nt: TGTGCCAGCAGTTTCTACCATGAGGGTAGAGGAACAGATACGCAGTATTTT; cdr3_aa: CASSFYHEGRGTDTQYF
v_call: TRBV7-2; j_call: TRBJ2-5; cdr3_length: 16; d_call: TRBD2; clone_size: -; cdr3_nt: TGTGCCAGCAGCACCCCTACTAGCGGCCTGGGGGAGACCCAGTACTTC; cdr3_aa: CASSTPTSGLGETQYF
v_call: TRBV7-2; j_call: TRBJ1-1; cdr3_length: 14; d_call: -; clone_size: -; cdr3_nt: TGTGCCAGCAGCTTTTCGTATGGGAGCACTGAAGCTTTCTTT; cdr3_aa: CASSFSYGSTEAFF
v_call: TRBV5-4; j_call: TRBJ2-7; cdr3_length: 15; d_call: -; clone_size: -; cdr3_nt: TGTGCCAGCAGCCCCGGCACCCTCAGATCCTACGAGCAGTACTTC; cdr3_aa: CASSPGTLRSYEQYF